What follows are 15 T cell receptor beta chains derived from one specimen sequenced in a study of technical replicates of blood from a handful of donors. Using immunoSEQ multiplex PCR, the repertoire was profiled, and TCRdb retains in-frame clones only, with some absent. The sample includes about 59,000 clones, roughly 95% of them seen just once. The sequencing sample was made of PBMCs. The receptors originated from a human donor in good health. Some clones in this sample may be carry-over from other donors' samples.

This chain links TRBV18 with TRBJ1-3; 7 nucleotides agree with TRBD1. V was pared by 5 bases and J by 0 bases, with 10 bases of the junction left unmatched. This CDR3 has 17 amino acids. Per germline, CDR1 KGHSH and CDR2 LQKENI. CDR3 loop: CASSSGWTGLSGNTIYF. The DNA of the CDR3 is TGTGCCAGCTCATCGGGGTGGACAGGACTCTCTGGAAACACCATATATTTT.

The chain links TRBV7-9 to TRBJ1-2; TRBD1 agrees at 8 bases. There are 15 residues in the CDR3. The V segment lost 5 bases and the J segment 3 bases; nucleotides outside the gene matches: 8. Germline V gene lookup returns CDR1 SEHNR and CDR2 FQNEAQ (reference sequence). CDR3 loop: CASSPGGGDYYGYTF. In DNA, the CDR3 is TGTGCCAGCAGCCCAGGGGGCGGTGATTACTATGGCTACACCTTC.

The chain couples TRBV5-4 to TRBJ2-3; a possible D gene is TRBD2 (6 bases). Trimming took off 1 base at V and 4 bases at J, with 13 bases between the two ends. Per the germline V gene, CDR1 is SGHNT and CDR2 is YYREEE (reference sequence). This CDR3 contains 15 residues. In nucleotides, the CDR3 is TGTGCCAGCAGCTTGTCCGGGAGACTCTCAGATACGCAGTATTTT. Its protein product is CASSLSGRLSDTQYF.

V usage is TRBV6-6 and J usage is TRBJ2-7; possibly TRBD1 for D (5 bases). Trimming pared 8 bases from V and 4 bases from J, leaving 15 bases between. Germline V gives CDR1 MNHNY, CDR2 SVGAGI (reference sequence). The CDR3 runs to 13 residues. The CDR3 coding sequence is TGTGCCAGCGGGGCGCTACAGGAATACGAGCAGTACTTC. Translating gives CASGALQEYEQYF.

This clone was seen only once. The CDR3 loop reads CASSRGGSSYEQYF. CDR3 nucleotides: TGTGCCAGCTCCCGCGGCGGGAGCTCCTACGAGCAGTACTTC. V and J are TRBV7-9 and TRBJ2-7; 7 bases line up with TRBD2. Looked up from germline, CDR1 is SEHNR and CDR2 is FQNEAQ (reference sequence). The CDR3 covers 14 residues. Trimming took 8 bases from V and 0 from J; bases not matched to a gene: 7.

The genes are TRBV4-2 and TRBJ2-7; 12 nucleotides match TRBD2. V gave up 0 bases and J gave up 0 bases; unmatched junction bases: 9. This CDR3 region has 19 residues. Germline CDR1 reads LGHNA; CDR2 reads YNFKEQ. DNA of the CDR3: TGTGCCAGCAGCCAAGATTGGGCTAGCGGGGGGGTGAGCTCCTACGAGCAGTACTTC. It encodes CASSQDWASGGVSSYEQYF.

V usage is TRBV5-1 and J usage is TRBJ2-1, with D maybe TRBD2 (5 bases). Germline lookup yields CDR1 SGHRS and CDR2 YFSETQ. Trimming took 3 bases from V and 6 from J, leaving 19 bases between them. The CDR3 extends over 16 amino acids. In DNA, the CDR3 is TGCGCCAGCAGCTGGGGTGGATCGCTCGGAGGCAATGAGCAGTTCTTC. Protein: CASSWGGSLGGNEQFF. Together with reference TRBV5-1 and TRBJ2-1, the CDR3 gives the full variable domain: KAGVTQTPRYLIKTRGQQVTLSCSPISGHRSVSWYQQTPGQGLQFLFEYFSETQRNKGNFPGRFSGRQFSNSRSEMNVSTLELGDSALYLCASSWGGSLGGNEQFFGPGTRLTVL.

The rearrangement links TRBV7-3 to TRBJ2-6, with D possibly being TRBD1 (6 bases). The CDR3 is 17 amino acids. CDR1 SGHTA and CDR2 FQGTGA come from the germline V gene. V lost 5 bases to trimming and J lost 0 bases, with 14 bases between them. This CDR3 is CASSMRTEYSGANVLTF. CDR3 coding DNA: TGTGCCAGCAGCATGCGGACAGAATACTCTGGGGCCAACGTCCTGACTTTC.

This chain connects TRBV9 to TRBJ2-3; 9 nucleotides align to TRBD2. Germline loops: CDR1 SGDLS, CDR2 YYNGEE. CDR3 size: 15 residues. Trimming took 3 bases from V and 4 from J; bases not matched to a gene: 6. CDR3 in DNA: TGTGCCAGCAGCGCCGGGACTAGCTCGGCAGATACGCAGTATTTT. Translated, it gives CASSAGTSSADTQYF.

The rearrangement joins TRBV5-1 to TRBJ1-4, with 8 positions matching TRBD1. Trimming cost V 2 bases and J 7 bases; bases outside gene matches: 7. Germline assignment: CDR1 SGHRS and CDR2 YFSETQ. CDR3 length: 15 amino acids. CDR3 amino acids: CASSFTGGSGEKLFF. The CDR3, as DNA: TGCGCCAGCAGCTTTACAGGGGGATCGGGTGAAAAACTGTTTTTT.

The V call is TRBV4-2, the J call TRBJ1-3; no definite D call. V was cut by 1 base and J by 8 bases, with 12 bases left in between. There are 14 residues in the CDR3. Germline lookup yields CDR1 LGHNA and CDR2 YNFKEQ. The CDR3 sequence is CASSQGRARDTIYF. The DNA of the CDR3 is TGTGCCAGCAGCCAAGGCAGAGCTCGGGACACCATATATTTT.

The chain has TRBV7-9 and TRBJ2-5; D call uncertain. CDR1 and CDR2 from the germline V gene are SEHNR and FQNEAQ (reference sequence). CDR3 length equals 13 residues. The V end lost 3 bases, the J end lost 4 bases, and 9 bases lay between the germline ends. The CDR3 spells CASSFFPGETQYF. The DNA for the CDR3 is TGTGCCAGCAGCTTTTTCCCGGGAGAGACCCAGTACTTC.

This clone appeared a single time. The chain uses TRBV4-1 and TRBJ2-3; 8 positions match TRBD2. Germline-derived CDR1 and CDR2 are MGHRA and YSYEKL. The length of the CDR3 is 18 residues. J was trimmed by 0 bases and V by 2 bases; bases with no gene match: 10. The CDR3 sequence: CASSQTAGGAPSTDTQYF. Written as DNA, the CDR3 is TGCGCCAGCAGCCAAACCGCGGGGGGCGCCCCAAGCACAGATACGCAGTATTTT.

This clone was detected once. The chain is built from TRBV4-1 and TRBJ2-3, with 10 bases matching TRBD2. CDR1 MGHRA and CDR2 YSYEKL come from the germline V gene. With 2 bases clipped from V and 5 bases from J, the junction kept 4 bases outside the gene matches. This CDR3 region has 15 residues. The CDR3 DNA sequence: TGCGCCAGCAGCCAATTAGCGGGGGGCCGAGATACGCAGTATTTT. It translates to CASSQLAGGRDTQYF.

The V and J genes are TRBV5-1 and TRBJ2-7, with 7 nucleotides matching TRBD1. This CDR3 is 15 amino acids long. V dropped 4 bases and J dropped 6; count of bases not matched to a gene: 13. The germline V gene encodes CDR1 SGHRS and CDR2 YFSETQ. The CDR3 is CASSLSQGEPIEQYF. CDR3 nucleotide sequence: TGCGCCAGCAGCCTGAGCCAGGGGGAACCCATCGAGCAGTACTTC.